The present T cell receptor beta chain was sequenced within a study of cytomegalovirus exposure and HLA in healthy donors. For the study at large: Later analysis reported that the approximately 110 validation repertoires shared the platform of the 650 to 700 first-cohort repertoires.

General study results and limits: In vitro checks showed that a few CMV-associated chains really do target CMV antigens. The study listed 150 to 200 cytomegalovirus-associated TCR beta chains.

The validation cohort, a group of 130 or so subjects, included the donors and was separate from the approximately 650-subject first cohort. Profiled with immunoSEQ multiplex PCR; TCRdb holds only in-frame clones, not every one. Of fewer than 75,000 clones in the sample, approximately 96% were seen once. Worth noting for this clone: The antigen remains unidentified.

Input material: PBMCs. The TCR sequence derives from a young man in good health and CMV-seronegative.

The CDR3 here is CASIPGLALAGELFF. In nucleotides, the CDR3 is TGTGCCAGCATCCCAGGGCTAGCGCTGGCCGGGGAGCTGTTTTTT. The V call is TRBV28, the J call TRBJ2-2, with TRBD2 as a possible D gene (6 bases). The CDR3 is 15 residues long. V shed 7 bases and J shed 6 bases, with 18 bases lying between them. Germline assignment: CDR1 MDHEN and CDR2 SYDVKM.